The 14 T cell receptor beta chains in this list originate from one sample, sequenced in a study of shared clonotypes between healthy human individuals. TCRdb's copy holds only in-frame clones and misses some; the assay was immunoSEQ multiplex PCR. The table includes about 2 million clones, just under 95% detected once. Naive CD8 populations comprised CD45RO-negative cells positively selected for CCR7, excluding terminally differentiated effector memory CD45RA+ cells. Material: naive CD8+ T cells sorted from blood. Every receptor here comes from a man in his late teens or twenties in good health.

V and J are TRBV10-3 and TRBJ2-5; 14 nucleotides match TRBD2. Germline V gene data show CDR1 as ENHRY and CDR2 as SYGVKD. After removal of 8 bases from V and 3 bases from J, the junction contained 5 bases not matched to a gene. The CDR3 runs 15 residues. CDR3 residues: CAIGSTSGGEETQYF. The DNA for the CDR3 is TGTGCCATCGGCTCGACTAGCGGGGGGGAAGAGACCCAGTACTTC.

The count of this clone is one. The V gene is TRBV4-2, the J gene TRBJ1-1, with D unclear. CDR1 and CDR2 (germline): LGHNA, YNFKEQ. This CDR3 is 12 amino acids long. V gave up 0 bases and J gave up 2 bases, with 1 base separating them. CDR3: CASSQDNTEAFF. For the CDR3, the DNA is TGTGCCAGCAGCCAAGACAACACTGAAGCTTTCTTT.

Remarks on this clone: Other DNA sequences in the sample encode the same CDR3. This sequence joins TRBV7-2 and TRBJ2-7, with 8 positions matching TRBD2. V lost 2 bases and J lost 0; bases outside the gene matches: 0. The CDR3 spans 14 residues. The V gene's germline CDR1 is SGHTA and CDR2 FQGNSA. The CDR3 sequence: CASSLSGGSYEQYF. CDR3 in DNA: TGTGCCAGCAGCTTAAGCGGGGGCTCCTACGAGCAGTACTTC.

There are a few counts of this clone. The rearrangement uses TRBV2 and TRBJ2-1, with 11 bases identical to TRBD2. Germline V lookup: CDR1 SNHLY, CDR2 FYNNEI. The CDR3 totals 14 residues. V trimming: 10 bases; J trimming: 4 bases; junction bases outside the gene matches: 6. The CDR3: CATQLAGVYNEQFF. The CDR3 nucleotides are TGTGCCACTCAACTAGCGGGAGTATACAATGAGCAGTTCTTC.

The chain has TRBV5-4 and TRBJ1-1, with D perhaps matching TRBD1 (6 bases). Trimming removed 3 bases from V and 6 bases from J, with 15 bases in between. The CDR3 is made up of 14 amino acids. Germline CDR1 SGHNT, CDR2 YYREEE (reference sequence). CDR3: CASSSGTKRAEAFF. The DNA of the CDR3 is TGTGCCAGCAGCTCAGGGACAAAGCGCGCTGAAGCTTTCTTT.

The chain has TRBV27 and TRBJ1-5, with TRBD1 as a possible D gene (6 bases). CDR1 is MNHEY, CDR2 SMNVEV, per germline (reference sequence). V lost 2 bases to trimming and J lost 7 bases, with 12 bases between them. The CDR3 extends over 14 amino acids. As DNA, the CDR3 is TGTGCCAGCAGTTTACAGGGGTTCTTGCAGCCCCAGCATTTT. This codes for CASSLQGFLQPQHF.

This CDR3 reads CASSWGLDRVLETQYF. For the CDR3, the DNA is TGTGCCAGCAGCTGGGGACTAGATCGCGTTCTAGAGACCCAGTACTTC. The V call is TRBV7-9, the J call TRBJ2-5, with 8 positions matching TRBD2. From germline, CDR1 is SEHNR and CDR2 FQNEAQ (reference sequence). With 4 bases clipped from V and 4 bases from J, the junction kept 11 bases outside the gene matches. The CDR3 has 16 amino acids. The full variable domain, in which reference TRBV7-9 and TRBJ2-5 provide the parts outside the CDR3, is DTGVSQNPRHKITKRGQNVTFRCDPISEHNRLYWYRQTLGQGPEFLTYFQNEAQLEKSRLLSDRFSAERPKGSFSTLEIQRTEQGDSAMYLCASSWGLDRVLETQYFGPGTRLLVL.

The chain carries TRBV5-5 and TRBJ2-5; 11 bases are shared with TRBD2. The CDR3 is 14 amino acids. Germline CDR1 is SGHKS and CDR2 is YYEKEE (reference sequence). The ends lost 4 bases at V and 3 bases at J; junction bases unmatched: 2. The CDR3 DNA is TGTGCCAGCAGCAGGGGACTAGCGGAAGAGACCCAGTACTTC. Its protein is CASSRGLAEETQYF. Combining the CDR3 with reference TRBV5-5 and TRBJ2-5 gives the whole variable domain DAGVTQSPTHLIKTRGQQVTLRCSPISGHKSVSWYQQVLGQGPQFIFQYYEKEERGRGNFPDRFSARQFPNYSSELNVNALLLGDSALYLCASSRGLAEETQYFGPGTRLLVL.

The genes are TRBV4-3 and TRBJ2-5; no clear D gene. This CDR3 has 15 amino acids. Trimming pared 4 bases from V and 4 bases from J, leaving 16 bases between. Germline V CDR1 and CDR2: LGHNA, YSLEER. The CDR3 loop is CASSPSWVLPETQYF. The CDR3 region has the DNA TGCGCCAGCAGCCCGTCGTGGGTCCTTCCAGAGACCCAGTACTTC.

The chain combines TRBV9 with TRBJ2-1, with 13 bases matching TRBD2. The germline gives CDR1 SGDLS, CDR2 YYNGEE. The CDR3 consists of 16 residues. Unmatched junction bases numbered 2, after V lost 3 bases and J lost 2 bases. The DNA of the CDR3 is TGTGCCAGCAGCGGACTAGCGGGGGGTACCTACAATGAGCAGTTCTTC. Amino acids: CASSGLAGGTYNEQFF.

This clone was observed once. J is TRBJ2-6 and V is TRBV9; D might be TRBD1 (6 bases). Trimming stripped 3 bases from V and 6 bases from J, with 16 bases between. CDR3 length: 16 amino acids. Looked up from germline, CDR1 is SGDLS and CDR2 is YYNGEE. The CDR3 region is CASSANRVGPANVLTF. CDR3 bases: TGTGCCAGCAGCGCAAACAGGGTGGGACCGGCCAACGTCCTGACTTTC.

This clone was counted a single time. This rearrangement joins TRBV11-1 to TRBJ1-1; D call uncertain. Germline V gene data show CDR1 as SGHAT and CDR2 as FQDESV (reference sequence). With 4 bases removed from V and 8 bases from J, the gap between germline ends came to 11 bases. CDR3 length: 12 amino acids. CDR3 sequence (DNA): TGTGCCAGCAGCTATGGCCCTGACGAAGCTTTCTTT. It is translated as CASSYGPDEAFF.

V usage is TRBV2 and J usage is TRBJ2-5; D is uncertain. The J call may be faulty, since TRBJ2-7 better matches the DNA end. The CDR3 runs 11 residues. Germline CDR1 reads SNHLY; CDR2 reads FYNNEI. CDR3 amino acids: CASSDTHEQYF. The DNA of the CDR3 is TGTGCCAGCAGTGATACCCACGAGCAGTACTTC.

Remarks on this clone: A read error may produce the germline difference seen at one junction end. The chain combines TRBV7-7 with TRBJ2-7, with 9 bases lining up with TRBD1. This CDR3 region has 13 residues. CDR1 and CDR2 (germline): SSHAT, FNYEAQ (reference sequence). The CDR3 DNA reads TGTGCTAGCAGCTCGACAGGGGGCTACGAGCAGTACTTC. Its protein product is CASSSTGGYEQYF. The whole variable domain, remainder taken from reference TRBV7-7 and TRBJ2-7, is GAGVSQSPRYKVTKRGQDVTLRCDPISSHATLYWYQQALGQGPEFLTYFNYEAQPDKSGLPSDRFSAERPEGSISTLTIQRTEQRDSAMYRCASSSTGGYEQYFGPGTRLTVT.